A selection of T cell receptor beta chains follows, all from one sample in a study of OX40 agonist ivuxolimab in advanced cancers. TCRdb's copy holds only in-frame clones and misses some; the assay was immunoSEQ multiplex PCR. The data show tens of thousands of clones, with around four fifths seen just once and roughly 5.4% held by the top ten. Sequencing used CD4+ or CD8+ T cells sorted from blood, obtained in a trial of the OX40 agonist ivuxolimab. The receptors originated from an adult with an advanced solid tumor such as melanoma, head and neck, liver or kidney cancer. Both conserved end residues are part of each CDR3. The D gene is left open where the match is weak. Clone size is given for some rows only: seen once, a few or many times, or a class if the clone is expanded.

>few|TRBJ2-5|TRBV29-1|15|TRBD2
CSVEGTSGDQETQYF
TGCAGCGTTGAGGGGACTAGCGGGGACCAAGAGACCCAGTACTTC
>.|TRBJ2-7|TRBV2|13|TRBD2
CASSKRGLAEQYF
TGTGCCAGCAGTAAGAGGGGACTAGCCGAGCAGTACTTC
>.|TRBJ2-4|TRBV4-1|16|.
CASSQAVGQGYNIQYF
TGCGCCAGCAGCCAAGCAGTGGGACAAGGCTACAACATTCAGTACTTC
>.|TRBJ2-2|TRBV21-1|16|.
CASSKVGGEYTGELFF
TGTGCCAGCAGCAAAGTGGGGGGCGAGTACACCGGGGAGCTGTTTTTT
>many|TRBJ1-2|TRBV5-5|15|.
CASSPPPGSRYGYTF
TGTGCCAGCAGCCCACCCCCGGGGTCCCGCTATGGCTACACCTTC
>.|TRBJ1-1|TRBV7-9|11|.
CASSRETEAFF
TGTGCCAGCAGCCGGGAGACTGAAGCTTTCTTT
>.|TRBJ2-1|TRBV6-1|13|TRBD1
CAGQGLFYNEQFF
TGTGCCGGACAGGGGTTGTTCTACAATGAGCAGTTCTTC
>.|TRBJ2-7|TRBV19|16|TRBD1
CASTWDRPYQTYEQYF
TGTGCCAGTACCTGGGACAGGCCATACCAGACCTACGAGCAGTACTTC
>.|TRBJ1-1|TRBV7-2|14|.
CASSFSGLNTEAFF
TGTGCCAGCAGCTTTTCAGGGCTGAACACTGAAGCTTTCTTT
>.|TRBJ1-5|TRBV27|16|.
CASSSGGVYSNQPQHF
TGTGCCAGCAGTTCGGGAGGAGTCTATAGCAATCAGCCCCAGCATTTT
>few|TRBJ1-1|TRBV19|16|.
CASSPRHQDRDTEAFF
TGTGCCAGTAGTCCACGCCACCAGGATCGGGACACTGAAGCTTTCTTT
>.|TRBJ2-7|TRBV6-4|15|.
CASSDSGTVSYEQYF
TGTGCCAGCAGTGACTCAGGGACGGTCTCCTACGAGCAGTACTTC
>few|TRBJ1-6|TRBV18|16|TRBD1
CASSRAGTEKNSPLHF
TGTGCCAGCTCACGCGCCGGGACAGAGAAGAATTCACCCCTCCACTTT
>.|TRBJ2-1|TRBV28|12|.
CASSPGPNEQFF
TGTGCCAGCAGCCCCGGACCCAATGAGCAGTTCTTC
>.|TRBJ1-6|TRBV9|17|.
CASSPSGGRGFRSPLHF
TGTGCCAGCAGCCCTAGCGGGGGCAGGGGATTTCGATCACCCCTCCACTTT
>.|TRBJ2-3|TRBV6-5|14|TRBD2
CASSRGGQTDTQYF
TGTGCCAGCAGCCGGGGGGGCCAAACAGATACGCAGTATTTT
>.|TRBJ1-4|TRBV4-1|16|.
CASRQRGGEANEKLFF
TGCGCCAGCAGGCAAAGGGGGGGCGAGGCTAATGAAAAACTGTTTTTT
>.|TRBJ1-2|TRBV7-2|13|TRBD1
CASSPDRVLGYTF
TGTGCCAGCAGCCCCGACAGGGTGCTGGGCTACACCTTC
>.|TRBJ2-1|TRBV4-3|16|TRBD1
CASSLHLGQVVNEQFF
TGCGCCAGCAGCCTGCACCTGGGACAGGTTGTCAATGAGCAGTTCTTC
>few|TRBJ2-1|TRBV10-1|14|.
CASSERREKNEQFF
TGCGCCAGCAGTGAAAGGAGGGAGAAAAATGAGCAGTTCTTC
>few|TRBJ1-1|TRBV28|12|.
CASWAGHAEAFF
TGTGCCAGCTGGGCAGGGCACGCTGAAGCTTTCTTT
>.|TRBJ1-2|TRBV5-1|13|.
CASSWAGNYGYTF
TGCGCCAGCAGCTGGGCAGGGAACTATGGCTACACCTTC
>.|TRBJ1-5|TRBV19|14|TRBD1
CASSYRGQNQPQHF
TGTGCCAGTAGCTACAGGGGCCAGAATCAGCCCCAGCATTTT
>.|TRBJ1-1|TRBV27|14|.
CASSFGQVNTEAFF
TGTGCCAGCAGTTTCGGGCAGGTGAACACTGAAGCTTTCTTT
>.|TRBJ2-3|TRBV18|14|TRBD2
CASRASGGTDTQYF
TGTGCCAGCCGCGCTAGCGGCGGCACAGATACGCAGTATTTT
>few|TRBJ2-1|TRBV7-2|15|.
CASSLTTGSYNEQFF
TGTGCCAGCAGCTTGACGACGGGCTCCTACAATGAGCAGTTCTTC
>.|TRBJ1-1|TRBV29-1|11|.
CSVARTTEAFF
TGCAGCGTTGCGAGGACCACTGAAGCTTTCTTT
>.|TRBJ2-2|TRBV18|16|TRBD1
CASSRQGEPNTGELFF
TGTGCCAGCTCACGACAGGGGGAACCGAACACCGGGGAGCTGTTTTTT
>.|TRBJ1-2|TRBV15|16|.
CATSRAGTLANYGYTF
TGTGCCACCAGCAGAGCCGGGACACTCGCTAACTATGGCTACACCTTC
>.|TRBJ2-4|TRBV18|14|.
CASSPSTRGDIQYF
TGTGCCAGCTCACCAAGTACCCGAGGAGACATTCAGTACTTC
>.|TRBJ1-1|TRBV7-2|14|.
CASSFTDRYTEAFF
TGTGCCAGCAGCTTCACTGACAGATACACTGAAGCTTTCTTT
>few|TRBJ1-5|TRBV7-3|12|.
CASSLDNQPQHF
TGTGCCAGCAGCTTAGACAATCAGCCCCAGCATTTT
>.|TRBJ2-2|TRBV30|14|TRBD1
CACNRDRVDGELFF
TGTGCCTGTAACCGGGACAGGGTAGACGGGGAGCTGTTTTTT
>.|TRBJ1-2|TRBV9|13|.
CASSVGQRYGYTF
TGTGCCAGCAGCGTAGGGCAGCGTTATGGCTACACCTTC
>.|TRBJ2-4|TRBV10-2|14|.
CASSPELAKNIQYF
TGCGCCAGCAGTCCAGAACTAGCCAAAAACATTCAGTACTTC
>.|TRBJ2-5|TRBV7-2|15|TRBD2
CASSLGGTSGETQYF
TGTGCCAGCAGCTTAGGTGGGACTAGCGGGGAGACCCAGTACTTC
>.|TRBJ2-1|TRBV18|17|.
CASSPPNSLAGYNEQFF
TGTGCCAGCTCACCACCGAACAGTTTGGCGGGCTACAATGAGCAGTTCTTC
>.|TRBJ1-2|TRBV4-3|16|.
CASSQDFPGADYGYTF
TGCGCCAGCAGCCAAGATTTTCCGGGGGCAGACTATGGCTACACCTTC
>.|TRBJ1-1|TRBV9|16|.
CASSVGPDSFGTEAFF
TGTGCCAGCAGCGTAGGACCAGACAGTTTTGGGACTGAAGCTTTCTTT
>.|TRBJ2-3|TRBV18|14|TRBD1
CASSPDRATDTQYF
TGTGCCAGCTCACCGGACAGGGCCACAGATACGCAGTATTTT
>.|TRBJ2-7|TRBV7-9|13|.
CASSRDKSYEQYF
TGTGCCAGCAGCAGAGACAAGTCCTACGAGCAGTACTTC
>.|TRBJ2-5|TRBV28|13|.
CASSLLGRETQYF
TGTGCCAGCAGTTTGTTGGGACGAGAGACCCAGTACTTC
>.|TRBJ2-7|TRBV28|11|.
CASSLFYEQYF
TGTGCCAGCAGTTTATTTTACGAGCAGTACTTC
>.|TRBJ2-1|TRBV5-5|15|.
CASSPRGHFYNEQFF
TGTGCCAGCAGTCCTCGGGGACACTTCTACAATGAGCAGTTCTTC
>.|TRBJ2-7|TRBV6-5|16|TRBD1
CASSYRAGTGIHEQYF
TGTGCCAGCAGTTACCGCGCCGGGACAGGGATTCACGAGCAGTACTTC
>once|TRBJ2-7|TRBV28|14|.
CASSETDRGYEQYF
TGTGCCAGCAGTGAAACCGACCGGGGCTACGAGCAGTACTTC
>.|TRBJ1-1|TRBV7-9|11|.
CASNVRTEAFF
TGTGCCAGCAACGTTCGGACTGAAGCTTTCTTT
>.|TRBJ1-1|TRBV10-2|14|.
CASSRDRGNTEAFF
TGCGCCAGCAGTCGGGACCGCGGGAACACTGAAGCTTTCTTT
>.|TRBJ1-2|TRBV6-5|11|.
CASRNSYGYTF
TGTGCCAGCAGAAACTCCTATGGCTACACCTTC
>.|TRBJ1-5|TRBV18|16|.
CASSPSQGRSNQPQHF
TGTGCCAGCTCACCGAGTCAGGGACGATCCAATCAGCCCCAGCATTTT
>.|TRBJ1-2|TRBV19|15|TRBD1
CASSPNRQGALGYTF
TGTGCCAGTAGTCCCAACCGACAGGGGGCCTTGGGCTACACCTTC
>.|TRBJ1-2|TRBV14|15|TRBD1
CASSQNRGRNYGYTF
TGTGCCAGCAGCCAGAACAGGGGACGGAACTATGGCTACACCTTC
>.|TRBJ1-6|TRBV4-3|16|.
CASSQEPGAPNSPLHF
TGCGCCAGCAGCCAAGAACCGGGGGCGCCGAATTCACCCCTCCACTTT
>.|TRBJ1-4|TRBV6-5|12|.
CASSYLSEKLFF
TGTGCCAGCAGTTACCTCTCTGAAAAACTGTTTTTT
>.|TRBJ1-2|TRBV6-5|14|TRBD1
CASSYSAGGSGYTF
TGTGCCAGCAGTTACTCGGCAGGGGGCTCTGGCTACACCTTC
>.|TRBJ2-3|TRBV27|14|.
CASNPQGLTDTQYF
TGTGCCAGCAATCCCCAGGGGCTCACAGATACGCAGTATTTT
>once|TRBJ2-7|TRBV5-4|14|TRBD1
CASRPWTGGYEQYF
TGTGCCAGCAGACCATGGACAGGGGGCTACGAGCAGTACTTC